This TCR beta chain was identified in a study of blood T cell repertoires in COVID-19. Overall study context: The United States, Italy and Spain supplied acute and convalescent COVID-19 samples.

In germline, CDR1 is KGHDR, CDR2 SFDVKD. CDR3 length: 15 residues. J gave up 10 bases and V 8 bases, and 10 bases lay outside the gene matches. Data came from immunoSEQ multiplex PCR; TCRdb stores just in-frame clones and leaves some out. The sample carries 150,000 to 200,000 clones, roughly 82% recorded once. The sequenced sample consisted of PBMCs or T cells enriched from blood (not recorded which). The receptor was derived from a woman aged 60-75 years with acute COVID-19. This chain links TRBV24-1 with TRBJ2-1, with 13 bases lining up with TRBD2. The CDR3 is CATTNSGTSGDEQFF. The CDR3 nucleotides read TGTGCCACCACGAACTCCGGGACTAGCGGGGACGAGCAGTTCTTC.